These 8 T cell receptor beta chains share one sample of origin, sequenced in a study of blood T cell repertoires in COVID-19. Assay used: immunoSEQ multiplex PCR; TCRdb lists only in-frame clones, some missing. The sample contains about 180,000 clones, around 88% of which appear only once. Sequencing was carried out using PBMCs or T cells enriched from blood (not recorded which). The receptors come from a woman aged 30 to 39 who had recovered from COVID-19.

This sequence joins TRBV7-3 and TRBJ2-2, with 8 bases identical to TRBD2. Trimming cost V 10 bases and J 1 base; bases outside gene matches: 5. The CDR3 loop spans 14 amino acids. Per germline, CDR1 SGHTA and CDR2 FQGTGA. CDR3 protein: CATQAGENTGELFF. The DNA for the CDR3 is TGTGCCACCCAAGCGGGAGAGAACACCGGGGAGCTGTTTTTT.

The rearrangement links TRBV13 to TRBJ2-2; 7 bases fit TRBD1. CDR3 length: 15 residues. Germline CDR1 reads PRHDT; CDR2 reads FYEKMQ (reference sequence). V dropped 1 base and J dropped 4; count of bases not matched to a gene: 3. This CDR3 is CASSLDSGGTGELFF. The CDR3, as DNA: TGTGCCAGCAGCTTAGATTCAGGGGGCACCGGGGAGCTGTTTTTT.

The chain is built from TRBV28 and TRBJ1-2, with 11 positions matching TRBD1. V gave up 8 bases and J gave up 5 bases; unmatched junction bases: 7. CDR1 is MDHEN and CDR2 is SYDVKM in the germline V gene. This CDR3 has 14 residues. The CDR3 DNA follows: TGTGCCAGCCTTCCTGGACAGGGGGCGTATGGCTACACCTTC. Its translation is CASLPGQGAYGYTF.

The rearrangement uses TRBV27 and TRBJ2-1; 7 nucleotides match TRBD2. The germline V gene has CDR1 MNHEY and CDR2 SMNVEV (reference sequence). The CDR3 sequence is 17 residues long. V gave up 1 base and J gave up 0 bases; unmatched junction bases: 6. The CDR3 sequence is CASSLWASGGSYNEQFF. In DNA form, the CDR3 reads TGTGCCAGCAGTTTATGGGCTAGCGGAGGCTCCTACAATGAGCAGTTCTTC.

The gene calls are TRBV9 and TRBJ2-3, with D tentatively TRBD1 (5 bases). The CDR3 runs to 13 residues. Germline CDR1 and CDR2: SGDLS and YYNGEE. With 3 bases removed from V and 9 bases from J, the gap between germline ends came to 14 bases. The CDR3 DNA reads as TGTGCCAGCAGCGCCCTGGACACACCAACGCAGTATTTT. Protein: CASSALDTPTQYF.

The rearrangement uses TRBV4-1 and TRBJ2-2, with D tentatively TRBD1 (5 bases). Trimming removed 1 base from V and 6 bases from J, with 12 bases in between. The germline V gene has CDR1 MGHRA and CDR2 YSYEKL. CDR3 length: 15 residues. CDR3 coding DNA: TGCGCCAGCAGCCAAGTTCAGGGTCCGGCCGGGGAGCTGTTTTTT. Its translation: CASSQVQGPAGELFF.

This sequence joins TRBV28 and TRBJ2-7; D not certain. Trimming took off 3 bases at V and 7 bases at J, with 19 bases between the two ends. CDR3 length: 15 amino acids. From germline, CDR1 is MDHEN and CDR2 SYDVKM. CDR3 bases: TGTGCCAGCAGTTTTATTACTGCCAAAGATCCAGAGCAGTACTTC. Amino acids: CASSFITAKDPEQYF.

The V and J genes are TRBV15 and TRBJ1-3; no clear D. The CDR3 has 15 amino acids. CDR1 and CDR2 (germline): LNHNV, YYDKDF (reference sequence). With 0 bases removed from V and 2 bases from J, the gap between germline ends came to 8 bases. The CDR3 sequence: CATSRDRLPGNTIYF. CDR3 nucleotides: TGTGCCACCAGCAGAGACAGGTTACCTGGAAACACCATATATTTT.